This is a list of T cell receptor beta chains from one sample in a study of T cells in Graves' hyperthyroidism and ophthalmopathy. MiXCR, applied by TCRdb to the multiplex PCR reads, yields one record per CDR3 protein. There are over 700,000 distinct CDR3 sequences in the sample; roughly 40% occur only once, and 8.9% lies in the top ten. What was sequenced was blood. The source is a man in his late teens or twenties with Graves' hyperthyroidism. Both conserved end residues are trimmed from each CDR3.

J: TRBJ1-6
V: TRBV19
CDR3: ASSMGRREIYNSPLH

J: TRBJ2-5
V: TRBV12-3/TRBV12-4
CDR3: AIGLGETQY

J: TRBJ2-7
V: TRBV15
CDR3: ATSNPGDSYEQY

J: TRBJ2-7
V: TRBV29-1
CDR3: SVRTDTTYEQY

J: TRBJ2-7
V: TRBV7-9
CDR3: ASSSADRGREQY

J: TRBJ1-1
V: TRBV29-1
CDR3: SVAPNRGGTEAF

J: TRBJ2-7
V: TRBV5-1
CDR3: ASSFGTTVYEQY

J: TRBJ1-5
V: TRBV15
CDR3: ATSRAAGTGQPQPQH

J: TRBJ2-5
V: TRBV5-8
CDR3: ASSLPLETQY

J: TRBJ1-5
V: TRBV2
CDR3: ASSSGTGFYQPQH

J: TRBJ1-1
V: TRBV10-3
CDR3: ASRSTGARTEAF

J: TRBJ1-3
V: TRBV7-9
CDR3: ASSPGQGNFMTGNTIY

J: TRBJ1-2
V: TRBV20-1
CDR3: SATPGDYGYT

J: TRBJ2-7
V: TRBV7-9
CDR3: ASSPTGALYEQY

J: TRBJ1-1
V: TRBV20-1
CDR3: SAPGQLGRSAEAF

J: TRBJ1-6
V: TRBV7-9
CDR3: ASRLSSPLH

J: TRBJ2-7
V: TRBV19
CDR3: ASSPGVAGLYEQY

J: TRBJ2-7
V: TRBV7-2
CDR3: ASTRTPTSYEQY

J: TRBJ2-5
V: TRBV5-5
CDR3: ASSLALAGGPETQY

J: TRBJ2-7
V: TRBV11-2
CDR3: ASSFGTRVFEQY

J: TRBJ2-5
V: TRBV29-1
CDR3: SVEDPPRLEGETQY

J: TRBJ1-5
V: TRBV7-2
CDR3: ASSTQGVGNQPQH

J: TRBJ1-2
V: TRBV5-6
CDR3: ASSRGQQGPLYGYT

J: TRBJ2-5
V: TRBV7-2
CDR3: ASSQDQRGGYQETQY

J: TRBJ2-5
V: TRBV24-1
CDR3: ATSDRVAGGLETQY

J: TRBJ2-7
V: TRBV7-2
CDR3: ASSSVRGPSYEQY

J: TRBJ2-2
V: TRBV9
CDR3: ASSVGNSNTGELF

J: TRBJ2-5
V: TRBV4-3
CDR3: ASSQPRAVGETQY

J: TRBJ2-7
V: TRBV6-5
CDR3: ASSYSQRYEQY

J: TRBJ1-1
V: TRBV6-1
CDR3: AGSFGTEAF

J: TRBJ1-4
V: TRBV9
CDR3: ASSVGLTESEKLF

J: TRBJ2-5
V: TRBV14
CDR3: ASSQEGDRVETQY

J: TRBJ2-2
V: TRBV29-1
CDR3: SVGGLADTGELF

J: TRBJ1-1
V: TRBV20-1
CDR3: SGGGMNTEAF

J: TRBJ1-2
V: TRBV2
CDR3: ASSWGQGPHYGYT

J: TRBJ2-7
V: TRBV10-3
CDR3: AISESTAGYEQY

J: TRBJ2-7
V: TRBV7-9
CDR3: ASSSRSREQY

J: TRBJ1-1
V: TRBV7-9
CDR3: ASSLSGQEGAF

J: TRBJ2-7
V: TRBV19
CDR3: ASSATGGGYEQY

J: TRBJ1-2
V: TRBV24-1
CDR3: ATSQGSFNYGYT

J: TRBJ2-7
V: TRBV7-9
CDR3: ASSFRQGTSYEQY

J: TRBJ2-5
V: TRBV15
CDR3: ATSRDLADLETQY

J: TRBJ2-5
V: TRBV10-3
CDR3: ARGTGGTQY